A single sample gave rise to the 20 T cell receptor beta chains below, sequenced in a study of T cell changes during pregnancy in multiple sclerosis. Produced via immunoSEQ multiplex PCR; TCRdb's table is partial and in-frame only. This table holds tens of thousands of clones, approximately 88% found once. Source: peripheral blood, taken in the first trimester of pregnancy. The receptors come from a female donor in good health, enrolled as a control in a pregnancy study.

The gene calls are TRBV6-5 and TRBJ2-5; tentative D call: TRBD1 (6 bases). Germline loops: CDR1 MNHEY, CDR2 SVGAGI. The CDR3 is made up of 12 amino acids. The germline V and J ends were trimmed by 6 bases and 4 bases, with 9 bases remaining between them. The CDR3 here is CASSPQGETQYF. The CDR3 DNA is TGTGCCAGCAGCCCACAGGGAGAGACCCAGTACTTC.

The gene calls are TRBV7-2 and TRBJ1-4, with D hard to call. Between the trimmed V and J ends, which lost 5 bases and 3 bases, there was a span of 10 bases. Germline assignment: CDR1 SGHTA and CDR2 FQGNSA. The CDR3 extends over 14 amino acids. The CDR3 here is CASSPGGSNEKLFF. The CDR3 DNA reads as TGTGCCAGCAGCCCGGGTGGGTCTAATGAAAAACTGTTTTTT.

In nucleotides, the CDR3 is TGCAGTGCTAGGGGACTCTACGAGCAGTACTTC. It encodes CSARGLYEQYF. The chain combines TRBV20-1 with TRBJ2-7, with a weak D call TRBD2 (6 bases). The length of the CDR3 is 11 residues. V gave up 3 bases and J gave up 3 bases, with 6 bases separating them. CDR1 is DFQATT and CDR2 is SNEGSKA in the germline V gene (reference sequence).

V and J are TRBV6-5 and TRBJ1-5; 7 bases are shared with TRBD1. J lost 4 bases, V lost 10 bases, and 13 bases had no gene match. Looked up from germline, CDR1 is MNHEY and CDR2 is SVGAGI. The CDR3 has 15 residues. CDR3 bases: TGTGCCACCCGACAGGGTAGGTTGGTAAATCAGCCCCAGCATTTT. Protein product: CATRQGRLVNQPQHF.

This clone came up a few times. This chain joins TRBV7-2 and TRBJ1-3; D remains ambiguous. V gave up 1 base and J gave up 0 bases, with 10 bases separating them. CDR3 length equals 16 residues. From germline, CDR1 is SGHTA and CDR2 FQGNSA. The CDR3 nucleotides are TGTGCCAGCAGCTTAGGACTGGGTGCCTCTGGAAACACCATATATTTT. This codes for CASSLGLGASGNTIYF.

This CDR3 reads CSVLQREGNEQFF. CDR3 coding DNA: TGCAGCGTGCTCCAGCGGGAGGGCAATGAGCAGTTCTTC. The V and J genes are TRBV29-1 and TRBJ2-1, with 10 bases lining up with TRBD2. The V gene's germline CDR1 is SQVTM and CDR2 ANQGSEA. The ends lost 6 bases at V and 6 bases at J; junction bases unmatched: 5. The CDR3 has 13 residues.

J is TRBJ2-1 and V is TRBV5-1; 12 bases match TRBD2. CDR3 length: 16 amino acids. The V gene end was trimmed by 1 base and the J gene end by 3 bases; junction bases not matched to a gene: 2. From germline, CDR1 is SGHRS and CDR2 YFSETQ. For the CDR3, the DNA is TGCGCCAGCAGCTTGCAACTAGCGGGAGGCTACAATGAGCAGTTCTTC. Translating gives CASSLQLAGGYNEQFF.

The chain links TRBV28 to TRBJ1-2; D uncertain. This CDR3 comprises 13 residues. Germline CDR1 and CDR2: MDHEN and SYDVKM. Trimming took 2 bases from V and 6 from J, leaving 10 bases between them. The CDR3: CASSLVREDGYTF. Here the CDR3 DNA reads TGTGCCAGCAGTTTAGTGAGGGAGGATGGCTACACCTTC.

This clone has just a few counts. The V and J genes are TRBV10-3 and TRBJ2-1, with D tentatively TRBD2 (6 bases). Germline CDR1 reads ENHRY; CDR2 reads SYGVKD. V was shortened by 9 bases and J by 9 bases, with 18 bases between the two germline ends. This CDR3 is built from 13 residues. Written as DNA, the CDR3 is TGTGCCATGTCGGACTATCTCGTGGGTGAGCAGTTCTTC. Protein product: CAMSDYLVGEQFF.

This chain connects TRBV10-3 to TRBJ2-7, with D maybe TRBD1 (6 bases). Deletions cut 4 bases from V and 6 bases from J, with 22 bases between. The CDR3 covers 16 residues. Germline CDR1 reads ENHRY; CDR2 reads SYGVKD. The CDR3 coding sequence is TGTGCCATCAGTGCGACCCGGAACAGGGATCAGCGCGAGCAGTACTTC. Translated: CAISATRNRDQREQYF.

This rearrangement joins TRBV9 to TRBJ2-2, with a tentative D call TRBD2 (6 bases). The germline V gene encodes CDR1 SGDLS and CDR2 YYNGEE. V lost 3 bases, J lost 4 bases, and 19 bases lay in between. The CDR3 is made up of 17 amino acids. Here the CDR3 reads CASSALGRGFRTGELFF. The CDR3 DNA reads TGTGCCAGCAGCGCCCTGGGTCGGGGGTTTCGCACCGGGGAGCTGTTTTTT.

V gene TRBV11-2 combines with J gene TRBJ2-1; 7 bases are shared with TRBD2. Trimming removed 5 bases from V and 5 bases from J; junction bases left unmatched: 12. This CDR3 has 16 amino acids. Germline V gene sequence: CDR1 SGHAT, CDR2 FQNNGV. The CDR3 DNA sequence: TGTGCCAGCAGCCTTCAGTTGCCTAGCGGCCACAATGAGCAGTTCTTC. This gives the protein CASSLQLPSGHNEQFF.

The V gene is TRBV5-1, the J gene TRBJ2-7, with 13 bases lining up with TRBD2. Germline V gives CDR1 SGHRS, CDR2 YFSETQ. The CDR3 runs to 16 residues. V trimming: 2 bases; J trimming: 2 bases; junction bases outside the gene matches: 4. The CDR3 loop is CASSFPTSGGTYEQYF. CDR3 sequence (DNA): TGCGCCAGCAGCTTCCCGACTAGCGGGGGGACCTACGAGCAGTACTTC.

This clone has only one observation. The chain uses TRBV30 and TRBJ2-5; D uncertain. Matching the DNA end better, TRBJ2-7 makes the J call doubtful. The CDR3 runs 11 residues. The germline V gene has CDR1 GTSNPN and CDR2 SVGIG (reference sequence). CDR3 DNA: TGTGCCTGGAGAGTCTCCTACGAGCAGTACTTC. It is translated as CAWRVSYEQYF.

The CDR3, as DNA: TGTGCCAGCAGCTTAGGTTGGTTGGGGGGCAATGAGCAGTTCTTC. Residues: CASSLGWLGGNEQFF. V gene TRBV7-2 combines with J gene TRBJ2-1, with D perhaps matching TRBD2 (6 bases). This CDR3 spans 15 amino acids. With 1 base removed from V and 6 bases from J, the gap between germline ends came to 13 bases. Germline-derived CDR1 and CDR2 are SGHTA and FQGNSA. Complete variable domain (other parts from reference TRBV7-2 and TRBJ2-1): GAGVSQSPSNKVTEKGKDVELRCDPISGHTALYWYRQSLGQGLEFLIYFQGNSAPDKSGLPSDRFSAERTGGSVSTLTIQRTQQEDSAVYLCASSLGWLGGNEQFFGPGTRLTVL.

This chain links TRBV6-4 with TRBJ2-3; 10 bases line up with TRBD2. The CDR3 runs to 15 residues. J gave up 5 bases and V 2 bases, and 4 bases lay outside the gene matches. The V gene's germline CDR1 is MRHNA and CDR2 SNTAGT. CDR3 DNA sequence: TGTGCCAGCAGTGACGAAGCGGGGGGGAAAGATACGCAGTATTTT. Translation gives CASSDEAGGKDTQYF.

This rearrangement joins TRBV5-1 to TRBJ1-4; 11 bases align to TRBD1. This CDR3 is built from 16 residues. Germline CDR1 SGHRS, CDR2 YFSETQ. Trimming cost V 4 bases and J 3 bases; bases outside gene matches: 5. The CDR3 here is CASSPDRGLSNEKLFF. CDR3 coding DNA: TGCGCCAGCAGCCCGGACAGGGGGCTTTCTAATGAAAAACTGTTTTTT.

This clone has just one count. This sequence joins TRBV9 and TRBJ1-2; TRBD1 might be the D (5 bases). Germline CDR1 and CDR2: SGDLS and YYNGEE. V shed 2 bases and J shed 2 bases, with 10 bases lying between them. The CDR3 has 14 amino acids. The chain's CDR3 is CASSVSGANYGYTF. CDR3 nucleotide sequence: TGTGCCAGCAGCGTCTCTGGGGCGAACTATGGCTACACCTTC.

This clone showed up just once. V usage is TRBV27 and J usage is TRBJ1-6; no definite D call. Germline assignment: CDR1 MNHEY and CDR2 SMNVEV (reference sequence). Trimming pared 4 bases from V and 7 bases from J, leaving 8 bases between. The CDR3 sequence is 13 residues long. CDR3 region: CASSSTLNSPLHF. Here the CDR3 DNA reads TGTGCCAGCAGTTCCACTCTAAATTCACCCCTCCACTTT.

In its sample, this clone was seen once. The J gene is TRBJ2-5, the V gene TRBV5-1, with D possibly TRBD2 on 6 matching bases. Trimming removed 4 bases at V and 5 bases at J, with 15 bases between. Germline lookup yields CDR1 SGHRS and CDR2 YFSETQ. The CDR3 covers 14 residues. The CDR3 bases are TGCGCCAGCAGCCCCGGGAGCCCGGGGGAGACCCAGTACTTC. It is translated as CASSPGSPGETQYF.